The next 31 T cell receptor beta chains were all read from a single sample in a study of regulatory T cells in long-lasting Graves disease. Both iRepertoire HTBI primers and Arm-PCR of CDR3 regions were used to build the TCR beta libraries. TCRdb re-called the multiplex PCR reads with MiXCR, one entry per CDR3 protein. Here the sample spans approximately 400,000 distinct CDR3 sequences, less than 25% being singletons. The time point denotes: persistent/refractory GD, antithyroid drugs over 5 years with positive TRAb. Preparation of the TCR library used RNA extracted from PBMCs. The sample here was peripheral blood mononuclear cells (PBMCs), taken when the disease was refractory, from a patient treated with antithyroid drugs. Receptor source: a female donor with Graves disease.

In this sample, this clonotype turned up many times. The chain recombines TRBV7-2 with TRBJ2-2, with D possibly TRBD2 on 6 matching bases. The germline V gene has CDR1 SGHTA and CDR2 FQGNSA. This CDR3 comprises 13 residues. V was clipped by 3 bases and J by 7 bases, with 9 bases between them. CDR3 region: CASSFSGGGELFF. CDR3 bases: TGTGCCAGCAGCTTCTCCGGGGGCGGGGAGCTGTTTTTT.

Ten or more counts support this clonotype. The chain is built from TRBV12-3 or TRBV12-4 and TRBJ2-2, with D hard to call. CDR3 size: 14 residues. Trimming cost V 6 bases and J 2 bases, with 10 bases left between them. In DNA, the CDR3 is TGTGCCAGCAGCTTAAACGGCAACACCGGGGAGCTGTTTTTT. It encodes CASSLNGNTGELFF.

The chain links TRBV6-5 to TRBJ2-7; maybe TRBD1 (5 bases). The CDR3 has 16 amino acids. V was shortened by 4 bases and J by 0 bases, with 16 bases between the two germline ends. The V gene's germline CDR1 is MNHEY and CDR2 SVGAGI. The CDR3, as DNA: TGTGCCAGCAGTTTCGCCCCGACAGCGAGCTCCTACGAGCAGTACTTC. Protein sequence: CASSFAPTASSYEQYF.

In its sample, this clonotype was seen many times. The V and J genes are TRBV12-3 or TRBV12-4 and TRBJ2-7, with TRBD1 matching 7 bases. Unmatched junction bases numbered 11, after V lost 7 bases and J lost 5 bases. The CDR3 loop spans 14 amino acids. The CDR3 nucleotides are TGTGCCAGCATGACAGGGCTTTTTGGAAACGAGCAGTACTTC. It encodes CASMTGLFGNEQYF.

The chain couples TRBV19 to TRBJ1-5; tentative D call: TRBD1 (6 bases). Germline CDR1 LNHDA, CDR2 SQIVND (reference sequence). This CDR3 contains 16 residues. V lost 2 bases to trimming and J lost 2 bases, with 13 bases between them. CDR3 DNA sequence: TGTGCCAGTAGTATATGGGGGGCTGGTGGCAATCAGCCCCAGCATTTT. Its translation is CASSIWGAGGNQPQHF. Full variable domain (missing parts from reference TRBV19 and TRBJ1-5): DGGITQSPKYLFRKEGQNVTLSCEQNLNHDAMYWYRQDPGQGLRLIYYSQIVNDFQKGDIAEGYSVSREKKESFPLTVTSAQKNPTAFYLCASSIWGAGGNQPQHFGDGTRLSIL.

The table lists this clonotype with many counts. The J gene is TRBJ2-7, the V gene TRBV7-2; the D call may be TRBD1 or TRBD2 (5 bases each). CDR1 and CDR2 (germline): SGHTA, FQGNSA. The CDR3 consists of 15 residues. V lost 1 base and J lost 2, with 12 bases in between. The CDR3 bases are TGTGCCAGCAGCTTAGACGGGACGAATGCCTACGAGCAGTACTTC. Translation: CASSLDGTNAYEQYF.

V usage is TRBV19 and J usage is TRBJ1-5, with a possible D match to TRBD1 (5 bases). The length of the CDR3 is 14 residues. The germline CDR1 and CDR2 sequences are LNHDA and SQIVND (reference sequence). V was cut by 11 bases and J by 2 bases, with 16 bases left in between. CDR3 protein: CAAKGRSRNQPQHF. The CDR3 bases are TGTGCCGCGAAGGGGCGGTCGCGCAATCAGCCCCAGCATTTT.

This clonotype was seen ten or more times. V is TRBV12-3 or TRBV12-4 and J is TRBJ1-2, with D uncertain. The CDR3 consists of 13 residues. V lost 3 bases and J lost 3, with 8 bases in between. CDR3 region: CASSFPQDYGYTF. In DNA, the CDR3 is TGTGCCAGCAGTTTTCCCCAAGACTATGGCTACACCTTC.

This sequence joins TRBV5-5 and TRBJ2-5, with D perhaps TRBD2 (5 bases). V shed 4 bases and J shed 2 bases, with 15 bases lying between them. Germline assignment: CDR1 SGHKS and CDR2 YYEKEE (reference sequence). The CDR3 totals 15 residues. CDR3 bases: TGTGCCAGCAGCCGGGTCGGAGGCCCACAAGAGACCCAGTACTTC. It is translated as CASSRVGGPQETQYF.

This clonotype was observed a handful of times. The CDR3 region has the DNA TGTGCCAGCAGTCCCACCGCTGGGCCCCAGCATTTT. Translating gives CASSPTAGPQHF. The chain couples TRBV3-1 to TRBJ1-5; D uncertain. The CDR3 covers 12 residues. V was clipped by 6 bases and J by 9 bases, with 12 bases between them. Germline values: CDR1 LGHDT, CDR2 YNNKEL (reference sequence). Full variable domain (outside the CDR3, taken from reference TRBV3-1 and TRBJ1-5): DTAVSQTPKYLVTQMGNDKSIKCEQNLGHDTMYWYKQDSKKFLKIMFSYNNKELIINETVPNRFSPKSPDKAHLNLHINSLELGDSAVYFCASSPTAGPQHFGDGTRLSIL.

This clonotype came up many times. The chain links TRBV3-1 to TRBJ2-7, with 7 bases fitting TRBD1. The germline V gene encodes CDR1 LGHDT and CDR2 YNNKEL (reference sequence). CDR3 length equals 13 residues. J was trimmed by 6 bases and V by 4 bases; bases with no gene match: 6. CDR3 residues: CASSRETGIEQYF. The CDR3 DNA is TGTGCCAGCAGCCGGGAGACAGGGATCGAGCAGTACTTC.

This chain uses TRBV7-9 with TRBJ2-1; perhaps TRBD2 as D (6 bases). V was pared by 0 bases and J by 7 bases, with 13 bases between. The germline V gene has CDR1 SEHNR and CDR2 FQNEAQ (reference sequence). The CDR3 extends over 15 amino acids. CDR3 bases: TGTGCCAGCAGCTTAGCGGTCCCGGGGAGGAATGAGCAGTTCTTC. Its protein is CASSLAVPGRNEQFF.

This clonotype was detected only once. A clone one base away is much larger, so this may be a read error. This rearrangement joins TRBV10-3 to TRBJ1-1; 7 nucleotides match TRBD1. This CDR3 has 14 residues. Germline CDR1 ENHRY, CDR2 SYGVKD. V dropped 6 bases and J dropped 6; count of bases not matched to a gene: 10. The CDR3 bases are TGTGCCATCAGCCAAAGGGGGCTCTGGCCTGAAGCTTTCTTT. Translated: CAISQRGLWPEAFF.

On this clonotype: Since a much larger clone is just one base distant, this may be a read error. The rearrangement links TRBV12-3 or TRBV12-4 to TRBJ2-2; D might be TRBD1 or TRBD2, each matching 5 bases. The CDR3 loop spans 14 amino acids. This CDR3 is CASSFRNGAGEPFF. The DNA for the CDR3 is TGTGCCAGCAGTTTTCGTAATGGGGCCGGGGAGCCGTTTTTT.

The chain uses TRBV5-1 and TRBJ2-6; possibly TRBD2 for D (5 bases). V gave up 4 bases and J gave up 2 bases, with 10 bases separating them. From germline, CDR1 is SGHRS and CDR2 YFSETQ. The CDR3 extends over 15 amino acids. The CDR3 nucleotides read TGCGCCAGCAGCCCCCCCGGGGCTGGGGCCAACGTCCTGACTTTC. This encodes CASSPPGAGANVLTF.

This rearrangement joins TRBV28 to TRBJ2-2; 7 nucleotides line up with TRBD1. Germline V gives CDR1 MDHEN, CDR2 SYDVKM. The CDR3 contains 16 residues. Unmatched junction bases numbered 7, after V lost 6 bases and J lost 0 bases. The chain's CDR3 is CASRQTGASNTGELFF. CDR3 bases: TGTGCCAGCAGGCAAACAGGGGCCTCGAACACCGGGGAGCTGTTTTTT.

The genes are TRBV12-3 or TRBV12-4 and TRBJ2-7; D remains ambiguous. V lost 5 bases and J 2 bases, leaving 16 bases between the germline ends. This CDR3 region has 15 residues. The CDR3, as DNA: TGTGCCAGCAGTCACCCTCGGACCGCCGCCTACGAGCAGTACTTC. Translation gives CASSHPRTAAYEQYF.

Regarding this clonotype: A much bigger clone sits one base away, suggesting this may be a read error. The rearrangement joins TRBV20-1 to TRBJ2-7; tentatively, D is TRBD1 (6 bases). Trimming took off 3 bases at V and 7 bases at J, with 13 bases between the two ends. The CDR3 is 12 amino acids. Germline V gives CDR1 DFQATT, CDR2 SNEGSKA (reference sequence). The CDR3 here is CSARLGAREQYV. For the CDR3, the DNA is TGCAGTGCTAGGTTGGGGGCACGGGAGCAGTACGTC.

J is TRBJ1-5 and V is TRBV20-1; D is possibly TRBD1 (5 bases). The better agreement between TRBJ2-3 and the DNA end casts doubt on the J call. The CDR3 spans 13 residues. The germline CDR1 and CDR2 sequences are DFQATT and SNEGSKA (reference sequence). The CDR3 nucleotides are TGCAGTGTCGGCAGGGCCTTCAATCAGCCCCAGTATTTT. Translating gives CSVGRAFNQPQYF.

This chain connects TRBV12-5 to TRBJ2-7; 10 bases agree with TRBD1. The germline CDR1 and CDR2 sequences are LGHNT and FRNRAP. V lost 6 bases, J lost 5 bases, and 4 bases stayed unmatched. The CDR3 is 13 amino acids. For the CDR3, the DNA is TGTGCTAGTGGGCCGGGACAGGGGAACGAGCAGTACTTC. Translating gives CASGPGQGNEQYF.

In the case of this clonotype: A read error is likely here: a far larger clone is one base away. The chain links TRBV7-9 to TRBJ1-6; D unresolved. The germline V gene has CDR1 SEHNR and CDR2 FQNEAQ (reference sequence). The CDR3 covers 15 residues. The CDR3 here is CASRDDSTYNSPLNF. The CDR3 bases are TGTGCCAGCAGGGACGACTCAACGTATAATTCACCCCTCAACTTT.

This clonotype was counted only a few times. The junction differs from germline at one of its ends, possibly a read error. The chain combines TRBV7-7 with TRBJ2-7; the D is unclear. Germline V gene data show CDR1 as SSHAT and CDR2 as FNYEAQ (reference sequence). The CDR3 covers 13 residues. The CDR3 DNA follows: TGTGCTAGCAGCAACGGACCTGGGCGCGAGCAGTACTTC. Amino acid sequence: CASSNGPGREQYF.

This clonotype was seen ten or more times. The V gene is TRBV15, the J gene TRBJ1-2; D is unresolved. The V gene's germline CDR1 is LNHNV and CDR2 YYDKDF (reference sequence). The length of the CDR3 is 17 residues. V gave up 0 bases and J gave up 0 bases, with 14 bases separating them. This CDR3 is CATSRDITVGPNYGYTF. The CDR3 bases are TGTGCCACCAGCAGAGATATAACAGTTGGGCCTAACTATGGCTACACCTTC.

In its sample, this clonotype was seen many times. This rearrangement joins TRBV11-2 to TRBJ2-5, with unresolved D. This CDR3 comprises 13 residues. The germline CDR1 and CDR2 sequences are SGHAT and FQNNGV. Trimming shortened V by 5 bases and J by 5 bases, and 12 bases separated the two germline ends. CDR3 coding DNA: TGTGCCAGCAGCCCTGGGTTCGGGGAGACCCAGTACTTC. Protein: CASSPGFGETQYF.

This clonotype was recorded a few times. This chain uses TRBV9 with TRBJ1-6, with D perhaps TRBD1 (6 bases). V gave up 3 bases and J gave up 10 bases, with 17 bases separating them. The CDR3 runs to 15 residues. Germline CDR1 is SGDLS and CDR2 is YYNGEE. CDR3 bases: TGTGCCAGCAGCGCCGCGGGACATGGGGGCTCACCCCTCCACTTT. Protein sequence: CASSAAGHGGSPLHF.

This clonotype came up many times. The chain combines TRBV12-5 with TRBJ2-5, with 7 positions matching TRBD1. The ends lost 7 bases at V and 4 bases at J; junction bases unmatched: 18. CDR1 LGHNT and CDR2 FRNRAP come from the germline V gene. The CDR3 runs to 17 residues. The CDR3 sequence is CASALRQWTGRIETQYF. In DNA form, the CDR3 reads TGTGCTAGTGCTCTTCGACAGTGGACAGGCCGGATAGAGACCCAGTACTTC.

This sequence joins TRBV4-1 and TRBJ2-7; D is ambiguous. CDR1 MGHRA and CDR2 YSYEKL come from the germline V gene. CDR3 length: 16 amino acids. Trimming removed 1 base from V and 0 bases from J, with 13 bases in between. The CDR3 bases are TGCGCCAGCAGCCAAGTAGCATCTAGTAGCTCCTACGAGCAGTACTTC. This sequence encodes CASSQVASSSSYEQYF.

The rearrangement links TRBV20-1 to TRBJ2-7, with D hard to call. Germline V gene data show CDR1 as DFQATT and CDR2 as SNEGSKA (reference sequence). This CDR3 contains 12 residues. Trimming shortened V by 2 bases and J by 7 bases, and 12 bases separated the two germline ends. The CDR3 reads CSARRSLGEQYF. The DNA for the CDR3 is TGCAGTGCTAGAAGGTCGCTGGGGGAGCAGTACTTC.

In this sample, this clonotype turned up a few times. The genes are TRBV3-1 and TRBJ1-1; D is undetermined. The CDR3 is 14 amino acids. The V and J ends lost 1 base and 0 bases respectively, with 6 bases between them. The germline CDR1 and CDR2 sequences are LGHDT and YNNKEL (reference sequence). DNA of the CDR3: TGTGCCAGCAGCCAAGCTCCTTTGAACACTGAAGCTTTCTTT. This gives the protein CASSQAPLNTEAFF. Full variable domain (remainder filled in from reference TRBV3-1 and TRBJ1-1): DTAVSQTPKYLVTQMGNDKSIKCEQNLGHDTMYWYKQDSKKFLKIMFSYNNKELIINETVPNRFSPKSPDKAHLNLHINSLELGDSAVYFCASSQAPLNTEAFFGQGTRLTVV.

This chain connects TRBV30 to TRBJ1-5; D possibly corresponds to TRBD1 (5 bases). Germline CDR1 GTSNPN, CDR2 SVGIG (reference sequence). Trimming left V 3 bases short and J 1 base short, with 7 bases between. There are 13 residues in the CDR3. In nucleotides, the CDR3 is TGTGCCTGGAGGGGGGACAGCAATCAGCCCCAGCATTTT. Translated: CAWRGDSNQPQHF.

This clonotype was observed a few times. This chain uses TRBV7-2 with TRBJ1-2; maybe TRBD1 (5 bases). V was clipped by 2 bases and J by 2 bases, with 9 bases between them. Germline assignment: CDR1 SGHTA and CDR2 FQGNSA. The length of the CDR3 is 14 residues. This CDR3 is CASSLQGTNYGYTF. The CDR3 DNA reads TGTGCCAGCAGCTTACAGGGAACGAACTATGGCTACACCTTC.